The 5 T cell receptor beta chains presented below share a single source sample, sequenced in a study of blood T cells in healthy people across ages. A second about 6 to 11 cycle PCR used barcoded and J-beta primers. In TCRdb, the 5' RACE reads were re-called with MiXCR into one record per CDR3 protein. Of about 1,500,000 distinct CDR3 sequences detected, under 30% appear once; the ten largest clones hold 7.7%. The sequencing sample was made of blood. The receptors were sampled from a woman under 40 in good health.

The V gene is TRBV18, the J gene TRBJ1-2; 9 bases match TRBD1. V shed 6 bases and J 6 bases; nucleotides not matched to a gene: 14. Germline V gene lookup returns CDR1 KGHSH and CDR2 LQKENI. This CDR3 has 16 residues. CDR3 DNA sequence: TGTGCCAGCTCGCCCTCCCGACAGGGGGATCGGCATGGCTACACCTTC. This translates into CASSPSRQGDRHGYTF.

This clonotype has only a few counts. The chain joins TRBV9 to TRBJ2-3; 8 nucleotides match TRBD2. Germline CDR1 SGDLS, CDR2 YYNGEE. V shed 3 bases and J 7 bases; nucleotides not matched to a gene: 7. CDR3 length equals 14 residues. In DNA form, the CDR3 reads TGTGCCAGCAGCGAACAGCGGGAGTTTAATACGCAGTATTTT. Its protein product is CASSEQREFNTQYF.

The chain joins TRBV10-3 to TRBJ2-3; D gene unclear. The V gene's germline CDR1 is ENHRY and CDR2 SYGVKD. The V end lost 3 bases, the J end lost 9 bases, and 13 bases lay between the germline ends. CDR3 length equals 13 residues. The CDR3 DNA reads as TGTGCCATCAGTGATTCCGCGGATCAGACGCAGTATTTT. The encoded protein is CAISDSADQTQYF.

This clonotype was recorded a few times. The rearrangement joins TRBV6-6 to TRBJ1-4; the D is unclear. The germline V and J ends were trimmed by 4 bases and 6 bases, with 15 bases remaining between them. Germline CDR1 MNHNY, CDR2 SVGAGI (reference sequence). There are 15 residues in the CDR3. The CDR3 loop reads CASSSQRAGYEKLFF. DNA for the CDR3: TGTGCCAGCAGTTCCCAGAGGGCCGGTTATGAAAAACTGTTTTTT.

This clonotype has a handful of counts. The chain links TRBV2 to TRBJ2-6; 12 bases map to TRBD1. The V segment lost 2 bases and the J segment 2 bases; nucleotides outside the gene matches: 7. This CDR3 contains 19 residues. CDR1 is SNHLY, CDR2 FYNNEI, per germline. CDR3 sequence reads: CASSEKGQGAIAGANVLTF. In nucleotides, the CDR3 is TGTGCCAGCAGTGAAAAGGGACAGGGGGCAATCGCTGGGGCCAACGTCCTGACTTTC.